The clone carrying this T cell receptor (beta chain) was observed a single time. Its antigen is unidentified. This entry comes from a study of cytomegalovirus exposure and HLA in healthy donors. Study results and limitations: Sequencing depth roughly uniform across donors was assumed in presence/absence analyses.

The PCR ran on 60 Vbeta and 13 Jbeta primers. Assay used: immunoSEQ multiplex PCR; TCRdb lists only in-frame clones, some missing. The table records 100,000 to 150,000 clones, over 65% of them present only once. V shed 5 bases and J shed 13 bases, with 17 bases lying between them. Per germline, CDR1 MNHEY and CDR2 SMNVEV (reference sequence). This CDR3 is built from 12 residues. Sequenced material: PBMCs. The receptor was derived from a man between 18 and 29 years old in good health and CMV-seropositive. The chain has TRBV27 and TRBJ2-5; TRBD2 is a possible D gene (5 bases). The CDR3 bases are TGTGCCAGCAGTCCCGAGGGAGCCCTTAGGTACTTC. As protein: CASSPEGALRYF.